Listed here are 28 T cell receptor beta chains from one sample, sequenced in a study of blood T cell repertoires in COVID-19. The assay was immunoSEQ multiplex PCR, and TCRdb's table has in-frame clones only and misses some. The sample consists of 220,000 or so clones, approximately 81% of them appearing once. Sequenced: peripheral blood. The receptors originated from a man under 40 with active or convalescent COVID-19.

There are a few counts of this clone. In DNA, the CDR3 is TGTGCCAGCAGTGTCTACAGGGTAGTGAACACTGAAGCTTTCTTT. Translation gives CASSVYRVVNTEAFF. The chain carries TRBV28 and TRBJ1-1; maybe TRBD1 (6 bases). The CDR3 loop spans 15 amino acids. Germline CDR1 and CDR2: MDHEN and SYDVKM. Trimming pared 5 bases from V and 0 bases from J, leaving 13 bases between.

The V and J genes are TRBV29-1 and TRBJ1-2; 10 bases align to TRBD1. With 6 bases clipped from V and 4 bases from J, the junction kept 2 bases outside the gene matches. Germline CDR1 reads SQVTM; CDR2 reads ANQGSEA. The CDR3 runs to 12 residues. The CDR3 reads CSVGQGTYGYTF. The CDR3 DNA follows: TGCAGCGTGGGACAGGGGACCTATGGCTACACCTTC.

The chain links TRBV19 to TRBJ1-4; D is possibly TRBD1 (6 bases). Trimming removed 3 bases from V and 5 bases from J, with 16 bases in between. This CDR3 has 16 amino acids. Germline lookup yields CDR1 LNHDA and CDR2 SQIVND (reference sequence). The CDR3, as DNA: TGTGCCAGTAGTATCGGCAGGGGCGTGGGCAATGAAAAACTGTTTTTT. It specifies CASSIGRGVGNEKLFF.

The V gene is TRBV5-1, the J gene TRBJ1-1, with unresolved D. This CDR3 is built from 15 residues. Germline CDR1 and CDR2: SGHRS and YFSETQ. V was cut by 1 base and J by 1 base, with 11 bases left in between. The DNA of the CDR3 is TGCGCCAGCAGCTTGTTGGGCAACAGGAACACTGAAGCTTTCTTT. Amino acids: CASSLLGNRNTEAFF.

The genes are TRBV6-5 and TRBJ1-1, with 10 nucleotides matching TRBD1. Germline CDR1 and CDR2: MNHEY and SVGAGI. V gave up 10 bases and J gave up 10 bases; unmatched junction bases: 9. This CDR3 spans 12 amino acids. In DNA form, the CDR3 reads TGTGCCACCCGTCTCCGGGACAGGGGAGCTTTCTTT. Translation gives CATRLRDRGAFF.

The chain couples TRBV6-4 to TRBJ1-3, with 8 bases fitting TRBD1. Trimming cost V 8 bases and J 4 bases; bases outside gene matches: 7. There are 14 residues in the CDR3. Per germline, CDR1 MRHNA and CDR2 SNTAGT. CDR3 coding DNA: TGTGCCAGCCCGACAGGGGAAGTGGGAAACACCATATATTTT. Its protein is CASPTGEVGNTIYF.

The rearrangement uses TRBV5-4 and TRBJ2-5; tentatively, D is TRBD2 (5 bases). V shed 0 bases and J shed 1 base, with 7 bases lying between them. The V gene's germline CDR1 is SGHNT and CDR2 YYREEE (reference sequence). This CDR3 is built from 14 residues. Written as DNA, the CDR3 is TGTGCCAGCAGCTTGGCTAGCCTCCAAGAGACCCAGTACTTC. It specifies CASSLASLQETQYF.

The CDR3 loop reads CASSSTGSYEQYF. CDR3 nucleotides: TGTGCCAGCAGTTCGACGGGATCCTACGAGCAGTACTTC. The V gene is TRBV27, the J gene TRBJ2-7, with D possibly TRBD2 on 5 matching bases. Trimming took off 4 bases at V and 1 base at J, with 8 bases between the two ends. The CDR3 covers 13 residues. Per germline, CDR1 MNHEY and CDR2 SMNVEV (reference sequence).

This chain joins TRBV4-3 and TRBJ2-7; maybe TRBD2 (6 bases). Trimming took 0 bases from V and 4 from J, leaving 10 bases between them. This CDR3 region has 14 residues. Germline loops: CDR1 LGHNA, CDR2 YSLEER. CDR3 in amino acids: CASSQDRRGYEQYF. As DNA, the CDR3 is TGCGCCAGCAGCCAAGATAGGCGGGGTTACGAGCAGTACTTC.

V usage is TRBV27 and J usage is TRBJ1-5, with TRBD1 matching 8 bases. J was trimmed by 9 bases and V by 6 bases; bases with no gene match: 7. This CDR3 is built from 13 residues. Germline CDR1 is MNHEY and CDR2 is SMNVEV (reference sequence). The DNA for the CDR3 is TGTGCCAGCAGGCGACAGGGGACAGGGCCCCAGCATTTT. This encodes CASRRQGTGPQHF.

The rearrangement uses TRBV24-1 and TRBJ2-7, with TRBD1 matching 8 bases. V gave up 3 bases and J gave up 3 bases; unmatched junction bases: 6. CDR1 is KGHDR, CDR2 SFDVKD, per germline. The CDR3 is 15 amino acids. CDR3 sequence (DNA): TGTGCCACCAGTGATCCACAGGGGGGATTCTACGAGCAGTACTTC. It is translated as CATSDPQGGFYEQYF.

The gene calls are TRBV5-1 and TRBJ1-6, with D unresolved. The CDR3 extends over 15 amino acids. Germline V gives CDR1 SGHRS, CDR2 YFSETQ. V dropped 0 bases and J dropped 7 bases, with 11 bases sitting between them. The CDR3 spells CASSLGAGENSPLHF. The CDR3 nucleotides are TGCGCCAGCAGCTTGGGTGCGGGAGAAAATTCACCCCTCCACTTT.

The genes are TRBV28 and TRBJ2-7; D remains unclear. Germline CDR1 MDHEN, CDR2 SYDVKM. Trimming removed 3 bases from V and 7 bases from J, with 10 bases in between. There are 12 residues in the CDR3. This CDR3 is CASSFGAMEQYF. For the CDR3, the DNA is TGTGCCAGCAGTTTTGGTGCGATGGAGCAGTACTTC.

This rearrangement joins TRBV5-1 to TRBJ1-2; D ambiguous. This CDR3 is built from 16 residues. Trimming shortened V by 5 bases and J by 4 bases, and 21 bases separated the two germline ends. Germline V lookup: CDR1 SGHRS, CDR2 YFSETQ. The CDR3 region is CASRSRGGPQSYGYTF. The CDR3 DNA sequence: TGCGCCAGCAGGTCCCGGGGAGGTCCCCAATCCTATGGCTACACCTTC.

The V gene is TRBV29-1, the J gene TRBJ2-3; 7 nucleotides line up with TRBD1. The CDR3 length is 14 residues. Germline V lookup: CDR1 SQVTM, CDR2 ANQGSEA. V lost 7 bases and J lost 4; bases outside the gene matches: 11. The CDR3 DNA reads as TGCAGCGCCGTGGACAGGACGGGGCCAGATACGCAGTATTTT. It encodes CSAVDRTGPDTQYF.

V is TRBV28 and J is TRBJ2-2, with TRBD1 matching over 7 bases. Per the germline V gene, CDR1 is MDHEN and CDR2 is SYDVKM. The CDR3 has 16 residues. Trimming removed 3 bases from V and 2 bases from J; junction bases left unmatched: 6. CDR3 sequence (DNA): TGTGCCAGCAGTTTGACCGGGACAGCTAACACCGGGGAGCTGTTTTTT. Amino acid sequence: CASSLTGTANTGELFF.

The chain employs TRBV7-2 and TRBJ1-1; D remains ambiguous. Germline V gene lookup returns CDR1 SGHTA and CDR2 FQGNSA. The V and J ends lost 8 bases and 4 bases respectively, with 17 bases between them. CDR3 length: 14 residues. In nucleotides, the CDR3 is TGTGCCAGCCGTTCCGGCCGGCAGGCCACTGAAGCTTTCTTT. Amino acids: CASRSGRQATEAFF.

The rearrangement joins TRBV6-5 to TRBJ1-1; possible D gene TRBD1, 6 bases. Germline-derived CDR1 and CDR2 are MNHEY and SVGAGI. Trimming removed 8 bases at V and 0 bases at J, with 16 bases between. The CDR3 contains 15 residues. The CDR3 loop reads CASRLGQHMNTEAFF. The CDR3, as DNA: TGTGCCAGCCGTCTTGGACAGCACATGAACACTGAAGCTTTCTTT.

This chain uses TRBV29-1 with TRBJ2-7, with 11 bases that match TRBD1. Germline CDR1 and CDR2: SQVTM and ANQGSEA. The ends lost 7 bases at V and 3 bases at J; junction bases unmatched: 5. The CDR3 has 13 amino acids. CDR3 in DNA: TGCAGCGCATGGACAGGGGGCGACTACGAGCAGTACTTC. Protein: CSAWTGGDYEQYF.

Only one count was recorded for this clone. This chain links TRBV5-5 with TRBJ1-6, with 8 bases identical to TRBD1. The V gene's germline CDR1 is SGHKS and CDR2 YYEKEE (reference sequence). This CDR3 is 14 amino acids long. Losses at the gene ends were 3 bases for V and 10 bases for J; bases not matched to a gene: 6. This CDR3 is CASSSTTGVSPLHF. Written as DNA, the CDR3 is TGTGCCAGCAGCTCGACGACAGGGGTCTCACCCCTCCACTTT.

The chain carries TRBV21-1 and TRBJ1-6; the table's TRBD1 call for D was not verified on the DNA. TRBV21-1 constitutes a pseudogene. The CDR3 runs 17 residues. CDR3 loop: CASSKGWDNPSGSPLHF. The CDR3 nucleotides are TGTGCCAGCAGCAAAGGTTGGGACAACCCTTCGGGTTCACCCCTCCACTTT.

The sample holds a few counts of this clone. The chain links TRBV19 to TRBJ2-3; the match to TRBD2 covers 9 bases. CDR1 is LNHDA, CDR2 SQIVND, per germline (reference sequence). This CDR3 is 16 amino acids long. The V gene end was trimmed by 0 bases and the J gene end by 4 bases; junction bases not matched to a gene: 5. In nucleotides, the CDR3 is TGTGCCAGTAGTATAGAACAAGCGGGGGGCGCAGATACGCAGTATTTT. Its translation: CASSIEQAGGADTQYF.

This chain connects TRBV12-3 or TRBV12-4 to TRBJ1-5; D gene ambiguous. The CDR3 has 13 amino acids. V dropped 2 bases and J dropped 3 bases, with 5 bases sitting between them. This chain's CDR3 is CASSLLSNQPQHF. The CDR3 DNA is TGTGCCAGCAGTTTACTATCCAATCAGCCCCAGCATTTT.

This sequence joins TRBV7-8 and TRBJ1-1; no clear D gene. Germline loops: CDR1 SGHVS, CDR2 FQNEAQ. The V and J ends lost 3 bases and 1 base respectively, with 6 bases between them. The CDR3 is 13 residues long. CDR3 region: CASSFSSNTEAFF. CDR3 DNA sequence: TGTGCCAGCAGCTTTTCGTCGAACACTGAAGCTTTCTTT.

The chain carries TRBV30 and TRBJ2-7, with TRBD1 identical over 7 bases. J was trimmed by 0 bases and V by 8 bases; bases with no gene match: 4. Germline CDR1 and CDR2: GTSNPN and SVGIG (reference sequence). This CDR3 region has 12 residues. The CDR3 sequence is CATGVSSYEQYF. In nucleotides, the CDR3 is TGTGCCACAGGGGTTAGCTCCTACGAGCAGTACTTC.

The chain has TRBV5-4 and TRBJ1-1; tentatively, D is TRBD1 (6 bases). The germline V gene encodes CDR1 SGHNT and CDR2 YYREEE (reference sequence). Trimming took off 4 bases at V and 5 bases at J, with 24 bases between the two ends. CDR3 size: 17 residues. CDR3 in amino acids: CASSPPNRKGGVTEAFF. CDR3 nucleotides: TGTGCCAGCAGCCCACCCAATAGGAAAGGGGGAGTTACTGAAGCTTTCTTT.

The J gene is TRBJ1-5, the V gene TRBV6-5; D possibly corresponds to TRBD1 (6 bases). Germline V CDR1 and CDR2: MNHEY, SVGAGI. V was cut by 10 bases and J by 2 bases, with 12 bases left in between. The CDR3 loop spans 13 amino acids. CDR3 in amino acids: CATGGQGNQPQHF. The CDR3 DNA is TGTGCCACGGGGGGGCAGGGCAATCAGCCCCAGCATTTT.

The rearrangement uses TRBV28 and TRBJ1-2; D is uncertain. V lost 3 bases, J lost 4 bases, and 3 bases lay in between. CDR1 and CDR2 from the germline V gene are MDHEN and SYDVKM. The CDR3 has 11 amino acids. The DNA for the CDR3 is TGTGCCAGCAGTTTGGCCTATGGCTACACCTTC. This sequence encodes CASSLAYGYTF.